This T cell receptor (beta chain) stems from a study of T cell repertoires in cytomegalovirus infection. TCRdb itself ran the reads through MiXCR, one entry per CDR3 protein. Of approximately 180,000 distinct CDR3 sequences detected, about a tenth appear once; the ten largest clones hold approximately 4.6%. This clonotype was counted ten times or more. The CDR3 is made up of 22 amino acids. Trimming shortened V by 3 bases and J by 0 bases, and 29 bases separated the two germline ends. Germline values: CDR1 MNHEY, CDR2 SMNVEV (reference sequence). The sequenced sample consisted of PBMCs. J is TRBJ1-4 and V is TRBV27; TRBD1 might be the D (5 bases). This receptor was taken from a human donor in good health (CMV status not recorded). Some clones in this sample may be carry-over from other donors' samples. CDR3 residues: CASSFSTPGRALSIATNEKLFF. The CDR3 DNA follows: TGTGCCAGCAGTTTCTCGACACCAGGGAGGGCCTTAAGCATTGCAACTAATGAAAAACTGTTTTTT.